The source of this T cell receptor (beta chain) is a study of T cell repertoires in cytomegalovirus infection. About the study: An indication of both CMV infection and matching HLA type came from public TCR beta signatures.

General study points: The ex vivo response was dominated by HLA-C-restricted CMV-specific TCR beta clonotypes. Individuals carrying CMV plus the relevant HLA were identified by cumulative frequency of public TCR beta families.

Details on this clonotype: Its antigen is unidentified. The junction differs from germline at one of its ends, possibly a read error.

Germline CDR1 reads LGHNA; CDR2 reads YSLEER. CDR3 length: 14 residues. MiXCR, run by TCRdb on the reads, gives a single entry per CDR3 protein. The repertoire holds about 230,000 distinct CDR3 sequences, with roughly 23% as singletons. The rearrangement links TRBV4-3 to TRBJ1-1, with TRBD1 identical over 9 bases. The specimen was CD8+ T cells from PBMCs. This sequence was found in a human donor in good health (CMV status not recorded). Some clones in this sample may be carry-over from other donors' samples. CDR3 in amino acids: CACSPSDRGTEAFF. The DNA for the CDR3 is TGCGCCTGCAGCCCATCAGACAGGGGGACTGAAGCTTTCTTT.